This T cell receptor (beta chain) was obtained from a study of Ad26.COV2.S vaccination and SARS-CoV-2 variants. Germline loops: CDR1 SGHNT, CDR2 YYREEE (reference sequence). This CDR3 is 16 amino acids long. The trim removed 5 bases at V and 7 bases at J, leaving 13 bases unmatched. As regards this clone: As yet, its antigen is unknown.

Whole-study findings and limits: Quantification of TCR breadth and depth may have yielded underestimates of total T cell responses. People who got the vaccine had more spike-specific TCR breadth than people who got placebo. Substantial breadth was reportedly displayed by spike-specific CD8+ and CD4+ T cell responses after vaccination. Those who received vaccine or placebo ended up with similar non-spike TCR breadth.

The repertoire was sequenced with immunoSEQ multiplex PCR; TCRdb's copy has only in-frame clones and lacks some. Of around 170,000 clones listed, roughly 85% are singletons. Sequenced material: peripheral blood, taken after recovery from COVID-19. The sequence was obtained from a human donor who had recovered from COVID-19. The rearrangement joins TRBV5-4 to TRBJ2-5; 11 bases map to TRBD1. The CDR3 nucleotides are TGTGCCAGCAGTCCTGCCGGACAGGGGGCGTTGGGGACCCAGTACTTC. Translation gives CASSPAGQGALGTQYF.